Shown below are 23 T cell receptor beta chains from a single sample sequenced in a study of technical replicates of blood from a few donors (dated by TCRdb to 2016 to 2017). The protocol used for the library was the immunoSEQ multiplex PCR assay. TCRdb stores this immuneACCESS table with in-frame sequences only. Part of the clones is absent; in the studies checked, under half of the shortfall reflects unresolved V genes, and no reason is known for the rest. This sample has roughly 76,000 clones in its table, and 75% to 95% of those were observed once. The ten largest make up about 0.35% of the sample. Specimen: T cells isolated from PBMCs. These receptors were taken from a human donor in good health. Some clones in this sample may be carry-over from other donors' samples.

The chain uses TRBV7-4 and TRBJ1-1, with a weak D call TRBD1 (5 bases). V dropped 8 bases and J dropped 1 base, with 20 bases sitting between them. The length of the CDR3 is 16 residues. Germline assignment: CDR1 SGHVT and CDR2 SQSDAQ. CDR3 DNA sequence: TGTGCCAGCCGGCCGGGCAGGGAAAAATGGAACACTGAAGCTTTCTTT. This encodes CASRPGREKWNTEAFF.

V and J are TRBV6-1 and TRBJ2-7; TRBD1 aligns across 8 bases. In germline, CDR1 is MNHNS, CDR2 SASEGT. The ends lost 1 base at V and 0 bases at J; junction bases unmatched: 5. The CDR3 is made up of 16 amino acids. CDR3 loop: CASSEGYRGSSYEQYF. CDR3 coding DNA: TGTGCCAGCAGTGAAGGGTACAGGGGGAGCTCCTACGAGCAGTACTTC.

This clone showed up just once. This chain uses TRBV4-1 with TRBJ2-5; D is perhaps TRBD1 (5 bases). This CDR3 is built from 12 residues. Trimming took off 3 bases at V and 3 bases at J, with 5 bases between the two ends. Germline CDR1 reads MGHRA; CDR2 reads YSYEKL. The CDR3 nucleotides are TGCGCCAGCAGCCACAGGGAAGAGACCCAGTACTTC. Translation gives CASSHREETQYF.

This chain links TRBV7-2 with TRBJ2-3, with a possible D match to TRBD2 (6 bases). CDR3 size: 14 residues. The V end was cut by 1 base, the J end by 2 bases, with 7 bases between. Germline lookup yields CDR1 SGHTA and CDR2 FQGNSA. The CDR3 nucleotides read TGTGCCAGCAGCTTAGGGACTAACACAGATACGCAGTATTTT. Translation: CASSLGTNTDTQYF.

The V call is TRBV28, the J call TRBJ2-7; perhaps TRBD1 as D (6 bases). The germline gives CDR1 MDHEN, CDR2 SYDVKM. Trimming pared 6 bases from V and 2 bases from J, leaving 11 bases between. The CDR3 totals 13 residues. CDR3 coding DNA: TGTGCCAGCAGCCTCGACAGGCCCTACGAGCAGTACTTC. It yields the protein CASSLDRPYEQYF.

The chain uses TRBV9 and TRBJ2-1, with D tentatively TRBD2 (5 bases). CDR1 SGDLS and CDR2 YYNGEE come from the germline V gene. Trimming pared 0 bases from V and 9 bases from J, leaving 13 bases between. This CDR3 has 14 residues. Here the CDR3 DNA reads TGTGCCAGCAGCGTAGGTAATAGCCGGGGTGAGCAGTTCTTC. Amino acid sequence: CASSVGNSRGEQFF.

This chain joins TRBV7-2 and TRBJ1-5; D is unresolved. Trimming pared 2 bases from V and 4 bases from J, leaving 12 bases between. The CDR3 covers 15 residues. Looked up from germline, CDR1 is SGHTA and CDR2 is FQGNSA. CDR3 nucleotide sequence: TGTGCCAGCAGCTTACTTTTCGGGGAGAATCAGCCCCAGCATTTT. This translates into CASSLLFGENQPQHF.

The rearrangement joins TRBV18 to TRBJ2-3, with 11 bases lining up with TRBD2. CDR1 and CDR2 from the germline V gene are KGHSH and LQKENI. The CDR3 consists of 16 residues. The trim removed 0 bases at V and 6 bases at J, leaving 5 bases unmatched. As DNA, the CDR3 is TGTGCCAGCTCACCACCTACTAGCGGGAGTAGCGATACGCAGTATTTT. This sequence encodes CASSPPTSGSSDTQYF. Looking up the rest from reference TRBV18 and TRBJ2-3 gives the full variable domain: NAGVMQNPRHLVRRRGQEARLRCSPMKGHSHVYWYRQLPEEGLKFMVYLQKENIIDESGMPKERFSAEFPKEGPSILRIQQVVRGDSAAYFCASSPPTSGSSDTQYFGPGTRLTVL.

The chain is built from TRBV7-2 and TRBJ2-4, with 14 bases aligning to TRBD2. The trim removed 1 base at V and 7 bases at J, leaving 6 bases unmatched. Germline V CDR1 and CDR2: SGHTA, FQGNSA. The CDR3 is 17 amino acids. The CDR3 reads CASSLGGLAGVRNIQYF. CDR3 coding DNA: TGTGCCAGCAGCTTAGGGGGACTAGCGGGAGTGCGGAACATTCAGTACTTC.

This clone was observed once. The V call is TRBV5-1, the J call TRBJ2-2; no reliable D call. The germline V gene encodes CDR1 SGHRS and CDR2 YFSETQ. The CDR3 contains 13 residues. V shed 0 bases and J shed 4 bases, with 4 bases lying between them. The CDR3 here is CASSLASTGELFF. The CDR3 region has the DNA TGCGCCAGCAGCTTGGCCAGCACCGGGGAGCTGTTTTTT.

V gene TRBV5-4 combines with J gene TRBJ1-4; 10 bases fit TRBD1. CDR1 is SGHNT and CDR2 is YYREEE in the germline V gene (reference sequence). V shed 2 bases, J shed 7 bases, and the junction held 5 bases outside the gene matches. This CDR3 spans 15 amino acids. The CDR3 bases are TGTGCCAGCAGCTTAGCGGGACAGGGGTCTGAAAAACTGTTTTTT. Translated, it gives CASSLAGQGSEKLFF.

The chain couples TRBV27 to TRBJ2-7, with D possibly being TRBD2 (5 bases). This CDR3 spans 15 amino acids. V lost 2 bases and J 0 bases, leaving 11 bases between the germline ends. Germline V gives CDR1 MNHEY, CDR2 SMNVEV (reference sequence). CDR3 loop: CASSLRGDSSYEQYF. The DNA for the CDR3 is TGTGCCAGCAGTTTACGGGGAGATAGCTCCTACGAGCAGTACTTC.

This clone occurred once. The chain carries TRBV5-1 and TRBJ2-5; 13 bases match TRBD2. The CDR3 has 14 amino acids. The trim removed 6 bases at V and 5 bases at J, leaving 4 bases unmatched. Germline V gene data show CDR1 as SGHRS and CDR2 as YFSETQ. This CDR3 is CASTSLAGGETQYF. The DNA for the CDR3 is TGCGCCAGCACCTCACTAGCGGGAGGGGAGACCCAGTACTTC.

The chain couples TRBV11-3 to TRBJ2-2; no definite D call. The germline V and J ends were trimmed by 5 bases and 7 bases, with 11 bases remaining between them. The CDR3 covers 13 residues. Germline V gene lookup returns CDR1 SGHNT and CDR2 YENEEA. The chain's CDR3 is CASSTGTVGELFF. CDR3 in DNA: TGTGCCAGCAGCACTGGTACGGTCGGGGAGCTGTTTTTT.

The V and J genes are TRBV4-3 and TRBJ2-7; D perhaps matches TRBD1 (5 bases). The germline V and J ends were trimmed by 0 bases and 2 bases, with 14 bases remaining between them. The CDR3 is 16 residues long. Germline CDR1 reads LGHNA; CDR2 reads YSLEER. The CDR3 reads CASSQDRSARAYEQYF. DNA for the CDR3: TGCGCCAGCAGCCAAGATAGGTCGGCCAGGGCCTACGAGCAGTACTTC.

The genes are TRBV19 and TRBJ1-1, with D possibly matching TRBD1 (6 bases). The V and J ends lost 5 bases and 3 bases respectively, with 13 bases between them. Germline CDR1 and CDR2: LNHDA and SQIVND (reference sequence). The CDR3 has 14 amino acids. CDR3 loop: CASSVQGFDTEAFF. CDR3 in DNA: TGTGCCAGTAGTGTACAGGGATTTGACACTGAAGCTTTCTTT.

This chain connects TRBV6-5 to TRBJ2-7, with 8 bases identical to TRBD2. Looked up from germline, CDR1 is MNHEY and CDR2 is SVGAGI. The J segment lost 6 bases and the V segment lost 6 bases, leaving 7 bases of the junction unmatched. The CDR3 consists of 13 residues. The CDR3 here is CASRELSGIEQYF. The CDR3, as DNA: TGTGCCAGCAGGGAACTTAGCGGGATCGAGCAGTACTTC.

As DNA, the CDR3 is TGTGCCAGCAGCGGGACAGCACACAAGACTAACTATGGCTACACCTTC. As protein: CASSGTAHKTNYGYTF. The rearrangement links TRBV9 to TRBJ1-2; tentatively, D is TRBD1 (6 bases). The CDR3 spans 16 residues. Germline CDR1 SGDLS, CDR2 YYNGEE. The V end lost 3 bases, the J end lost 0 bases, and 15 bases lay between the germline ends.

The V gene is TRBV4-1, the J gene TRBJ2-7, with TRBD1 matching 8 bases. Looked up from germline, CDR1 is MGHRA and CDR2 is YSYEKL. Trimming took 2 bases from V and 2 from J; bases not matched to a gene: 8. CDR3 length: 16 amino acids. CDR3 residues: CASSQQTGGFPYEQYF. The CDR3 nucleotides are TGCGCCAGCAGCCAACAAACAGGGGGATTCCCCTACGAGCAGTACTTC.

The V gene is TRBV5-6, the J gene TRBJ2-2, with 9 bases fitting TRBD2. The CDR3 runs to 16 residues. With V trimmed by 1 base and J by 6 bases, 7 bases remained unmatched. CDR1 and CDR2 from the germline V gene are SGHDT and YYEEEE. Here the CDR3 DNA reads TGTGCCAGCAGCTTGTTAGCGGGAGATGCCCCCGGGGAGCTGTTTTTT. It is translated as CASSLLAGDAPGELFF.

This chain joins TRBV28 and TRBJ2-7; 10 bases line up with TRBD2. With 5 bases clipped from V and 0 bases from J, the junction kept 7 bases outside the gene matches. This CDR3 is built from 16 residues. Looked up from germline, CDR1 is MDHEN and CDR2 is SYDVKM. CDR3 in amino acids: CASSPLSGRFSYEQYF. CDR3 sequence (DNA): TGTGCCAGCAGTCCCCTTAGCGGGAGGTTCTCCTACGAGCAGTACTTC.

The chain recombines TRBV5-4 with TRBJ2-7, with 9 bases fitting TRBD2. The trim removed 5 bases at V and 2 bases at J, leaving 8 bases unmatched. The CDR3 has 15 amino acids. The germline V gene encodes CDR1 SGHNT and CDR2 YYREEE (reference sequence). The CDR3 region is CASSQTSGITYEQYF. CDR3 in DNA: TGTGCCAGCAGTCAGACTAGCGGTATCACCTACGAGCAGTACTTC.

The chain's CDR3 is CASSRLSGGGGHYEQYF. Written as DNA, the CDR3 is TGTGCCAGCAGCCGACTATCAGGAGGGGGCGGGCATTACGAGCAGTACTTC. The J gene is TRBJ2-7, the V gene TRBV14; weak D call: TRBD1 (7 bases). Germline CDR1 and CDR2: SGHDN and FVKESK. Trimming shortened V by 4 bases and J by 4 bases, and 23 bases separated the two germline ends. The CDR3 loop spans 17 amino acids.